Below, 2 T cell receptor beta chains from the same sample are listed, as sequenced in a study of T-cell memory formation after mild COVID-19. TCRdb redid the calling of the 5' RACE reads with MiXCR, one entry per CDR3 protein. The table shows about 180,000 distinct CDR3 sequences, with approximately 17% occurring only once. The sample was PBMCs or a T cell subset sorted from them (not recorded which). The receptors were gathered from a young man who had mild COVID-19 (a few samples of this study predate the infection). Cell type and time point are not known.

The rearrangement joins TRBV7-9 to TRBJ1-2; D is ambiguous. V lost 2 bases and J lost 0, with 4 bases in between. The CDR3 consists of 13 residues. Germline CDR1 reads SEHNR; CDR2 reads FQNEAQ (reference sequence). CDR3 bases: TGTGCCAGCAGCTTATCGTCTAACTATGGCTACACCTTC. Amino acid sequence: CASSLSSNYGYTF.

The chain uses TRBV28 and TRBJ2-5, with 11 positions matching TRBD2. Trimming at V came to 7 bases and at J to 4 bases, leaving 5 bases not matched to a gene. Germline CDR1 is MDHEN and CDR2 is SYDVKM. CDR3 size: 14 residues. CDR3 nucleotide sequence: TGTGCCAGCACTGTTACTAGCGGGGGAGAGACCCAGTACTTC. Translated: CASTVTSGGETQYF.